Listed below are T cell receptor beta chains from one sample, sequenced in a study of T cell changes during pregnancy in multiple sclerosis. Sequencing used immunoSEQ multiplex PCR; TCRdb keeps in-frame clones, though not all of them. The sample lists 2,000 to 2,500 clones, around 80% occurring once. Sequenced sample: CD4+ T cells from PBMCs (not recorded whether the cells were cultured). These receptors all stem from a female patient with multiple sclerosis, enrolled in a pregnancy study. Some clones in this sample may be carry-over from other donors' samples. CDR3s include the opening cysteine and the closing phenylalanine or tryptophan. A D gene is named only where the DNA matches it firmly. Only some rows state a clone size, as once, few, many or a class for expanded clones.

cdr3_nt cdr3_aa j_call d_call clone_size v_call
TGTGCCAGTCGACTAGCCTCGCCCGTCTACAATGAGCAGTTCTTC CASRLASPVYNEQFF TRBJ2-1 TRBD2 . TRBV6-1
TGCGCCAGCAGAAATAGCGGGGACGGCTACACCTTC CASRNSGDGYTF TRBJ1-2 . large TRBV5-1
TGTGCCTGGAGTGACGTCGCAGGGGGCTTGGGTCAGCCCCAGCATTTT CAWSDVAGGLGQPQHF TRBJ1-5 TRBD1 . TRBV30
TGTGCCAGCACCACTCCCCCGCGAGGGACTGAAGCTTTCTTT CASTTPPRGTEAFF TRBJ1-1 . . TRBV28
TGTGCCAGCAGCTTAGAGCGGTTTGAAAAACTGTTTTTT CASSLERFEKLFF TRBJ1-4 . . TRBV7-2
TGTGCCAGTAGTATAGCCCCCGGCCCGTCCTATGGCTACACCTTC CASSIAPGPSYGYTF TRBJ1-2 . . TRBV19
TGCACCAGCAGGATAGACAGTTTGTGGCGAAAGACCTATGGCTACACCTTC CTSRIDSLWRKTYGYTF TRBJ1-2 . . TRBV1
TGTGCCAGCAGCCTAACTAAAAGTCGGGCCAACGTCCTGACTTTC CASSLTKSRANVLTF TRBJ2-6 . . TRBV7-9
TGTGCCAGCAGCTTAGAGGCCATTTACGAGCAGTACTTC CASSLEAIYEQYF TRBJ2-7 . . TRBV7-9
TGTGCCAGCAGGATAGGACAGGGGGCGCTTGTCGGTGAAAAACTGTTTTTT CASRIGQGALVGEKLFF TRBJ1-4 TRBD1 once TRBV2
TGTGCCAGCAGCATACGAGACGTAGGGGGCTACGAGCAGTACTTC CASSIRDVGGYEQYF TRBJ2-7 . . TRBV9
TGTGCCAGCAGCCCTGACAGGGGGCTATCCTACGAGCAGTACTTC CASSPDRGLSYEQYF TRBJ2-7 TRBD1 few TRBV14
TGTGCCAGCAGCTTCCTGGCGAGCGCAGATACGCAGTATTTT CASSFLASADTQYF TRBJ2-3 . . TRBV11-3
TGTGCCAGCAGCAACGGACAGGCCTACCAAGAGACCCAGTACTTC CASSNGQAYQETQYF TRBJ2-5 TRBD1 . TRBV7-8
TGCGCCAGCAGCCAAATTATCGGTCAGCCCCAGCATTTT CASSQIIGQPQHF TRBJ1-5 . . TRBV7-9
TGCGCCAGCAGCCAATACGAGGGGGTGACAGAAGCTTTCTTT CASSQYEGVTEAFF TRBJ1-1 . . TRBV4-3
TGTGCCAGCAGCTTAGTTCAGGCCTACGAGCAGTACTTC CASSLVQAYEQYF TRBJ2-7 . . TRBV7-8
TGTGCCAGCAGCCAACTAGGCTCCTACAATGAGCAGTTCTTC CASSQLGSYNEQFF TRBJ2-1 . . TRBV7-6
TGTGCCAGCAGCGAGGGGGCAGGGGGCCGAGAGACCCAGTACTTC CASSEGAGGRETQYF TRBJ2-5 TRBD1 . TRBV9
TGCGCCAGCAGCTTGGCCTTGACTAGCAGAAACACAGATACGCAGTATTTT CASSLALTSRNTDTQYF TRBJ2-3 TRBD2 few TRBV5-1
TGCGCCAGCAGCGTTTTGTCAACTAATGAAAAACTGTTTTTT CASSVLSTNEKLFF TRBJ1-4 . . TRBV5-1
TGTGCCAGCAGTTTTCGGGGGAATCAGCCCCAGCATTTT CASSFRGNQPQHF TRBJ1-5 . . TRBV11-2
TGTGCCAGTAGTCCCTGGACTAGCGTGCCTCAATCCTACAATGAGCAGTTCTTC CASSPWTSVPQSYNEQFF TRBJ2-1 TRBD2 once TRBV19
TGTGCCAGCTCACCACCGGTCCGGGGCCTGGGGGAGACCCAGTACTTC CASSPPVRGLGETQYF TRBJ2-5 . . TRBV18
TGTGCCAGCAGCTCCTTGTTGGGGAAAGAGACCCAGTACTTC CASSSLLGKETQYF TRBJ2-5 . . TRBV7-6
TGTGCCAGCAAGGACCAGAGGTACGAGCAGTACTTC CASKDQRYEQYF TRBJ2-7 . . TRBV2
TGTGCCAGCAGCTTATCCTCCCGGGGCATGGACTATGGCTACACCTTC CASSLSSRGMDYGYTF TRBJ1-2 . . TRBV7-8
TGTGCCAGCAGCTTACTAGGGACAGGGGGAAAATTTGGTCGGACTGAAGCTTTCTTT CASSLLGTGGKFGRTEAFF TRBJ1-1 TRBD1 . TRBV7-2
TGTGCCAGCAGTGAGACCGGGACAGGGGGAGTGGATACGCAGTATTTT CASSETGTGGVDTQYF TRBJ2-3 TRBD1 . TRBV6-1
TGTGCCAGCAGTTTAACTAGCGGGGGGCTCAACAATGAGCAGTTCTTC CASSLTSGGLNNEQFF TRBJ2-1 TRBD2 once TRBV28
TGTGCCAGCAGTCCGGAGGGGGCGGTCACTGAAGCTTTCTTT CASSPEGAVTEAFF TRBJ1-1 TRBD1 once TRBV6-5
TGTGCCAGCAGCTCTCAAGGGTGGTTCGGCAATCAGCCCCAGCATTTT CASSSQGWFGNQPQHF TRBJ1-5 . . TRBV21-1
TGTGCCAGCAGCCAGCGCGGGGGGCGCGTAGGTACGCAGTATTTT CASSQRGGRVGTQYF TRBJ2-3 TRBD2 . TRBV14
TGTGCCAGCAGCTTAGTTCAGGGGGGAACTGAAGCTTTCTTT CASSLVQGGTEAFF TRBJ1-1 TRBD1 . TRBV7-6
TGTGCCAGCACCAGACAGGGCTACACTGAAGCTTTCTTT CASTRQGYTEAFF TRBJ1-1 TRBD1 . TRBV5-4
TGCGCCAGCAGCCAAGACCCCGGGCGGAGCAGAGAAGGTGAGCAGTTCTTC CASSQDPGRSREGEQFF TRBJ2-1 . . TRBV4-3
TGTGCCAGTTCTAGGGGATCTGGGGCCAACGTCCTGACTTTC CASSRGSGANVLTF TRBJ2-6 . . TRBV19
TGCGCCAGCAGCTTGAGGTCACCAAGTGAGCAGTTCTTC CASSLRSPSEQFF TRBJ2-1 . . TRBV5-1
TGTGCCAGCAGGTCACAGGTATTTCAGCCCCAGCATTTT CASRSQVFQPQHF TRBJ1-5 . . TRBV27
TGCAGCGTAATAACCTCGGGGGGGGGCGCGATGTGGACTGAAGCTTTCTTT CSVITSGGGAMWTEAFF TRBJ1-1 . . TRBV29-1
TGTGCCAGCAGCTTGGTGGGAGGTGCCTATGGCTACACCTTC CASSLVGGAYGYTF TRBJ1-2 . . TRBV5-8
TGTGCCTGGAGTGGGGTGAGCCAAGAGACCCAGTACTTC CAWSGVSQETQYF TRBJ2-5 . . TRBV30
TGTGCCAGCAGAATGGATGGGGGGCTGGTGTCCCATCCTGAAGCTTTCTTT CASRMDGGLVSHPEAFF TRBJ1-1 . . TRBV2
TGTGCCAGCAGTGAAGGGCTGGAGACCCAGTACTTC CASSEGLETQYF TRBJ2-5 . once TRBV6-4
TGTGCCAGCAGATTATCCCCATTGAAGGCTTTCTTT CASRLSPLKAFF TRBJ1-1 . . TRBV6-7
TGTGCCAGTAGTAAACAGGGGGGATCCTACGAGCAGTACTTC CASSKQGGSYEQYF TRBJ2-7 TRBD1 . TRBV19
TGCAGCGCTGGCAAGGCCGCGAACACCGGGGAGCTGTTTTTT CSAGKAANTGELFF TRBJ2-2 . . TRBV29-1
TGCGCCAGCAGCCCCCCGGACATGAAGAACACTGAAGCTTTCTTT CASSPPDMKNTEAFF TRBJ1-1 . few TRBV4-1
TGTGCCAGTAGTCGTCCGGGACTAGGACAAGAGACCCAGTACTTC CASSRPGLGQETQYF TRBJ2-5 TRBD2 . TRBV19
TGTGCCATCAGTGAGGGGGGCTGGTCCTACGAGCAGTACTTC CAISEGGWSYEQYF TRBJ2-7 . . TRBV10-3
TGTGCCTGGAGACATCCCGGGACAGGGGGGGGAGATACGCAGTATTTT CAWRHPGTGGGDTQYF TRBJ2-3 TRBD1 . TRBV30